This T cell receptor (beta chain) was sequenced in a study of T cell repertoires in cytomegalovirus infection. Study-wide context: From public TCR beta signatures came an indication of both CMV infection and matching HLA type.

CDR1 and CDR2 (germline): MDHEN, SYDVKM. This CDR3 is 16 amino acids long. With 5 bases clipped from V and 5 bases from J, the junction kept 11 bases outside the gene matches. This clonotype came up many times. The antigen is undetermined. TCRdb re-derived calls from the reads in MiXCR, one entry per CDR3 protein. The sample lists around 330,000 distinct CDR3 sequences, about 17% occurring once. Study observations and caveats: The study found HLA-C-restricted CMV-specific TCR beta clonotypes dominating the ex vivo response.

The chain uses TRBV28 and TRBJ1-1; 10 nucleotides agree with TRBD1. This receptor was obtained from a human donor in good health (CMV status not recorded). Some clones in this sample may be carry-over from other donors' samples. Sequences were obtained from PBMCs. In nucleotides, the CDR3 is TGTGCCAGCAGTCCGCCGGGGACAGGGGAGAGGACTGAAGCTTTCTTT. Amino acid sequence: CASSPPGTGERTEAFF.